This T cell receptor (beta chain) came from a study of OX40 agonist ivuxolimab in advanced cancers. The wider study: Participants averaged about 60 years of age (range 23 to 79) and were under 90% male. Study-level points and caveats: In the 0.1 to 3.0 mg/kg range, CD4+ and CD8+ blood T cells had expanded clonally by week 6. Averaging showed that CD8+ T cells had more expanded clones than CD4+ did.

CDR3 length: 16 amino acids. CDR1 is SGHVS, CDR2 FQNEAQ, per germline. With 4 bases removed from V and 0 bases from J, the gap between germline ends came to 14 bases. Here immunoSEQ multiplex PCR was the method, and the copy in TCRdb shows in-frame clones only, minus some. In the table there are 60,000 to 85,000 clones, 83% of which are singletons. About this clone itself: The antigen remains undetermined.

This TCR was sampled from an adult with an advanced solid tumor such as melanoma, head and neck, liver or kidney cancer. The V and J genes are TRBV7-8 and TRBJ2-3; a possible D gene is TRBD1 (5 bases). The starting material was CD4+ or CD8+ T cells sorted from blood, obtained in a trial of the OX40 agonist ivuxolimab. The CDR3 loop is CASSSSTATSTDTQYF. The CDR3 nucleotides read TGTGCCAGCAGCTCCTCGACAGCAACTAGCACAGATACGCAGTATTTT.